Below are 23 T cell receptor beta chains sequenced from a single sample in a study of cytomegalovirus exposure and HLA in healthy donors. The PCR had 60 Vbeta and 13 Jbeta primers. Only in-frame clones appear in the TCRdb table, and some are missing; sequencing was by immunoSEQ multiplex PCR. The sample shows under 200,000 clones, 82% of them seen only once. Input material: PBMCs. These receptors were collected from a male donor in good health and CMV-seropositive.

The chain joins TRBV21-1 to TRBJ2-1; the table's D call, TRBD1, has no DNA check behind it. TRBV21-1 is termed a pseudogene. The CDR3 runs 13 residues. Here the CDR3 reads CASSWDREDEQFF. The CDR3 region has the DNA TGTGCCAGCAGCTGGGACAGGGAGGATGAGCAGTTCTTC.

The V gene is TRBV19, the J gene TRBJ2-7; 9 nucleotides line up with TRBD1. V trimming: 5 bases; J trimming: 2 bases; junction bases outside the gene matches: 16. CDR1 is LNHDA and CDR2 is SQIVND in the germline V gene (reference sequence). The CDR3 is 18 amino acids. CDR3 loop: CASSPRPLWGQGTYEQYF. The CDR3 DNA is TGTGCCAGTAGTCCCAGACCCCTTTGGGGACAGGGAACCTACGAGCAGTACTTC.

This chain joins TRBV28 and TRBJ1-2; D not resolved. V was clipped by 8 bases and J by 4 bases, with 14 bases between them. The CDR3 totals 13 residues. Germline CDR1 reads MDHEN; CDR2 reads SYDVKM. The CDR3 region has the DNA TGTGCCAGCTCTGAGACCCGGGGCTATGGCTACACCTTC. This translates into CASSETRGYGYTF.

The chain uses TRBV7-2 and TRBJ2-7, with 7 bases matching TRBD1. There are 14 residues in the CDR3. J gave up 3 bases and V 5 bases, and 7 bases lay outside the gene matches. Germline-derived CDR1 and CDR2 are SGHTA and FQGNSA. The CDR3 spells CASSADRTGYEQYF. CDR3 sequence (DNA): TGTGCCAGCAGCGCGGACAGGACGGGCTACGAGCAGTACTTC.

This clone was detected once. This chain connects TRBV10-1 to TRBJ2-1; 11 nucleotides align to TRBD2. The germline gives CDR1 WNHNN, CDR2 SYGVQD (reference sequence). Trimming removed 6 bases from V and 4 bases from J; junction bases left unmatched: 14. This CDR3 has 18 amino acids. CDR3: CASSQGGPSGRKYNEQFF. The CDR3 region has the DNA TGCGCCAGCAGCCAAGGTGGTCCTAGCGGGAGGAAGTACAATGAGCAGTTCTTC.

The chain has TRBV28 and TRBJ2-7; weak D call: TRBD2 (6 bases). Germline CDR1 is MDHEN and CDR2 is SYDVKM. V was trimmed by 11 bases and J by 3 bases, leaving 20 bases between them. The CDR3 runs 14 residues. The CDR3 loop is CASSGGRVFYEQYF. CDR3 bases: TGTGCCTCTAGTGGGGGGAGAGTGTTCTACGAGCAGTACTTC.

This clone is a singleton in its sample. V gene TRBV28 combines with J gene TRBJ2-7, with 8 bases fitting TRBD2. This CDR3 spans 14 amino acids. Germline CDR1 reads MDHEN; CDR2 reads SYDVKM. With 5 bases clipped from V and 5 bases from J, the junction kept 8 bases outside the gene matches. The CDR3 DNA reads TGTGCCAGCAGTCCGGGACTAGTTTCCCACGAGCAGTACTTC. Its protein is CASSPGLVSHEQYF.

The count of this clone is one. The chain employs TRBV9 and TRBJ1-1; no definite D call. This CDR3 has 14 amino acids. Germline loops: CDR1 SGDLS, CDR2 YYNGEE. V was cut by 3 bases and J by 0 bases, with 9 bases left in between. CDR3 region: CASSAEHVNTEAFF. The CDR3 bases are TGTGCCAGCAGCGCTGAACACGTGAACACTGAAGCTTTCTTT.

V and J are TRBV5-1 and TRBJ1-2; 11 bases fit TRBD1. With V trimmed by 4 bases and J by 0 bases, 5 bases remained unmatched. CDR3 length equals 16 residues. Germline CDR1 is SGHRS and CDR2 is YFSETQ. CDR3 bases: TGCGCCAGCAGCCCGGGACAGGGGGTTGCTAACTATGGCTACACCTTC. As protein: CASSPGQGVANYGYTF.

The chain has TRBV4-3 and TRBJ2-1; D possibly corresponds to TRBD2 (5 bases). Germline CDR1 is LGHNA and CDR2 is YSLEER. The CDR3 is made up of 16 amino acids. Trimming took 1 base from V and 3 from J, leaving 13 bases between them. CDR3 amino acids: CASSQGIDRDYNEQFF. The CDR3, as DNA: TGCGCCAGCAGCCAAGGTATCGACCGGGACTACAATGAGCAGTTCTTC.

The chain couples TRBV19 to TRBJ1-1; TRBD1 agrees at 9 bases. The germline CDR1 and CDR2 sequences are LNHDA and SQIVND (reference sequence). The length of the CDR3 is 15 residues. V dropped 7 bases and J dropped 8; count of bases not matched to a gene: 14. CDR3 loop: CASTPLTGGRSEAFF. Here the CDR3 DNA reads TGTGCCAGTACCCCATTGACAGGGGGAAGGTCAGAAGCTTTCTTT.

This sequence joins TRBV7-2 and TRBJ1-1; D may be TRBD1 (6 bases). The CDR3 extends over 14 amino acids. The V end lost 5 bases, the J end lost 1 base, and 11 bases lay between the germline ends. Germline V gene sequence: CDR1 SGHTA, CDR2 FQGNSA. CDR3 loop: CASSTRRGNTEAFF. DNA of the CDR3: TGTGCCAGCAGCACTCGCAGGGGGAACACTGAAGCTTTCTTT.

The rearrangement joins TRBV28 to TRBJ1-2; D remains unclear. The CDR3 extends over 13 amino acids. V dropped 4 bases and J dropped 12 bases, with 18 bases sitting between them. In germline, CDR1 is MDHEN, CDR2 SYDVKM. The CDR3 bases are TGTGCCAGCAGTTCATTCAGACACCCCCCTCACACCTTC. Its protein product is CASSSFRHPPHTF.

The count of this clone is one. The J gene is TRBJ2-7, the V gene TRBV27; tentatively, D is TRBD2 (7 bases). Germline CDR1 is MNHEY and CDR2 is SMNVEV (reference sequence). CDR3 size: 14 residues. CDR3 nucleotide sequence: TGTGGCGGGGGCGGGCAGCGAGTTTCCTACGAGCAGTACTTC. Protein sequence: CGGGGQRVSYEQYF.

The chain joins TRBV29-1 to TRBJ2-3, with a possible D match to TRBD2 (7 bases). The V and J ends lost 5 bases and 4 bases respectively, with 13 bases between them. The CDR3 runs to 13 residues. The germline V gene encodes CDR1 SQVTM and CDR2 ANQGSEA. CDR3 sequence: CSVRRGRADTQYF. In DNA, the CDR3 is TGCAGCGTTAGGAGGGGGAGGGCAGATACGCAGTATTTT.

CDR3 in amino acids: CASSNKVPSGGTPDTQYF. CDR3 sequence (DNA): TGCGCCAGCAGCAATAAAGTTCCTAGCGGGGGCACCCCAGATACGCAGTATTTT. This chain connects TRBV4-3 to TRBJ2-3, with TRBD2 matching over 10 bases. This CDR3 spans 18 amino acids. CDR1 LGHNA and CDR2 YSLEER come from the germline V gene. V shed 5 bases and J 4 bases; nucleotides not matched to a gene: 15.

The DNA of the CDR3 is TGTGCCAGCAGTGGACGGGACAGGGTGCTGGTGGAGCAGTTCTTC. Protein sequence: CASSGRDRVLVEQFF. This rearrangement joins TRBV6-5 to TRBJ2-1, with TRBD1 matching 9 bases. V gave up 5 bases and J gave up 10 bases; unmatched junction bases: 12. Germline lookup yields CDR1 MNHEY and CDR2 SVGAGI. This CDR3 is 15 amino acids long.

The CDR3 here is CASSPASGGEQFF. CDR3 in DNA: TGTGCCAGTAGTCCGGCTAGCGGGGGGGAGCAGTTCTTC. J is TRBJ2-1 and V is TRBV19; TRBD2 matches at 11 bases. The CDR3 totals 13 residues. V dropped 5 bases and J dropped 10; count of bases not matched to a gene: 4. Germline CDR1 and CDR2: LNHDA and SQIVND (reference sequence).

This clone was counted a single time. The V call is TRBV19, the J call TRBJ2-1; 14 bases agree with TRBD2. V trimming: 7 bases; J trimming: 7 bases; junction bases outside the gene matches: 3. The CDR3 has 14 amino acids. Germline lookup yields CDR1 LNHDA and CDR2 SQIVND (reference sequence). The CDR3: CASMGTSGSNEQFF. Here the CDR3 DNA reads TGTGCCAGTATGGGGACTAGCGGGAGTAATGAGCAGTTCTTC. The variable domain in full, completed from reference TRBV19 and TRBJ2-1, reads DGGITQSPKYLFRKEGQNVTLSCEQNLNHDAMYWYRQDPGQGLRLIYYSQIVNDFQKGDIAEGYSVSREKKESFPLTVTSAQKNPTAFYLCASMGTSGSNEQFFGPGTRLTVL.

CDR3 coding DNA: TGTGCCAGCAGCCGACAGGGTGGTTCACCCCTCCACTTT. Amino acids: CASSRQGGSPLHF. The rearrangement joins TRBV14 to TRBJ1-6; 7 bases match TRBD1. This CDR3 has 13 residues. Trimming cost V 4 bases and J 9 bases; bases outside gene matches: 3. Per germline, CDR1 SGHDN and CDR2 FVKESK.

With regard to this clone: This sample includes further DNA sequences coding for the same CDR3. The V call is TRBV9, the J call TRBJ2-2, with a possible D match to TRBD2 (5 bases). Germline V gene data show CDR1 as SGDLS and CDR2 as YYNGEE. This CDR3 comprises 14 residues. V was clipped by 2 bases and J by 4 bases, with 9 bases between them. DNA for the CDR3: TGTGCCAGCAGCGTGGCTAGCTCCACCGGGGAGCTGTTTTTT. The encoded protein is CASSVASSTGELFF.

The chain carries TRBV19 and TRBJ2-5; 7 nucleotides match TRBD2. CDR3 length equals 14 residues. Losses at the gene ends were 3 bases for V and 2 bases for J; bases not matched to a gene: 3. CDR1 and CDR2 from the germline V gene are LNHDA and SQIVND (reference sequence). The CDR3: CASSMAGVQETQYF. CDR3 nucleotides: TGTGCCAGTAGTATGGCGGGGGTTCAAGAGACCCAGTACTTC. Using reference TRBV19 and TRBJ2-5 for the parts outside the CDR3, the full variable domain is DGGITQSPKYLFRKEGQNVTLSCEQNLNHDAMYWYRQDPGQGLRLIYYSQIVNDFQKGDIAEGYSVSREKKESFPLTVTSAQKNPTAFYLCASSMAGVQETQYFGPGTRLLVL.

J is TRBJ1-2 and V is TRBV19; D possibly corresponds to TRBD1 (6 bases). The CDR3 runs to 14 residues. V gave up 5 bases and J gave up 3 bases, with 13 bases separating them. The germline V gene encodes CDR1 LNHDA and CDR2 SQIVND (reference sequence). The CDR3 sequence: CASSPDRNDYGYTF. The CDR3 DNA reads TGTGCCAGTAGTCCAGACAGGAATGACTATGGCTACACCTTC.